These 20 T cell receptor beta chains were sequenced from one sample in a study of Graves' ophthalmopathy and Graves' hyperthyroidism. Beta-chain TCR CDR3 regions were amplified from RNA transcripts. After a first-round RT-PCR with HTBI primers, a second-round multiplex PCR was run. MiXCR was run by TCRdb on the multiplex PCR reads, yielding one entry per CDR3 protein. The sample yields 900,000 to 1,200,000 distinct CDR3 sequences, 35% to 40% seen once. Sequencing was performed on peripheral blood or thyroid tissue (not recorded which). The source of these receptors is an adult man with Graves' hyperthyroidism.

This chain links TRBV6-6 with TRBJ2-7; possibly TRBD2 for D (5 bases). The V gene lost 4 bases and the J gene lost 2 bases, with 12 bases spanning the gap. Per the germline V gene, CDR1 is MNHNY and CDR2 is SVGAGI (reference sequence). This CDR3 has 14 residues. CDR3 amino acids: CASSSVTGTYEQYF. The CDR3, as DNA: TGTGCCAGCAGTTCCGTCACGGGAACCTACGAGCAGTACTTC.

This clonotype has a count of ten or more. The genes are TRBV7-2 and TRBJ2-7; 11 nucleotides agree with TRBD1. The junction had 6 bases not matched to a gene; V was cut back by 5 bases and J by 6 bases. Germline V gene lookup returns CDR1 SGHTA and CDR2 FQGNSA. The CDR3 consists of 14 residues. The CDR3 loop is CASSTDRGRAEQYF. CDR3 in DNA: TGTGCCAGCAGCACGGACAGGGGGCGTGCCGAGCAGTACTTC. Using reference TRBV7-2 and TRBJ2-7 for the parts outside the CDR3, the full variable domain is GAGVSQSPSNKVTEKGKDVELRCDPISGHTALYWYRQSLGQGLEFLIYFQGNSAPDKSGLPSDRFSAERTGGSVSTLTIQRTQQEDSAVYLCASSTDRGRAEQYFGPGTRLTVT.

The CDR3 is CATSSLAGQQANQPQHF. The CDR3 DNA follows: TGTGCCACCAGCAGCTTAGCCGGACAGCAAGCCAATCAGCCCCAGCATTTT. The chain carries TRBV15 and TRBJ1-5; weak D call: TRBD1 (6 bases). The ends were cut back, 3 bases at V and 3 bases at J, with 18 bases in the middle. Germline CDR1 and CDR2: LNHNV and YYDKDF (reference sequence). The CDR3 contains 17 residues. Supplemented by reference TRBV15 and TRBJ1-5, the full variable domain reads DAMVIQNPRYQVTQFGKPVTLSCSQTLNHNVMYWYQQKSSQAPKLLFHYYDKDFNNEADTPDNFQSRRPNTSFCFLDIRSPGLGDTAMYLCATSSLAGQQANQPQHFGDGTRLSIL.

The table lists this clonotype with a few counts. The genes are TRBV15 and TRBJ1-1; possibly TRBD1 for D (5 bases). CDR3 size: 14 residues. V lost 3 bases, J lost 1 base, and 9 bases lay in between. Germline values: CDR1 LNHNV, CDR2 YYDKDF (reference sequence). CDR3 amino acids: CATSRGDANTEAFF. CDR3 nucleotides: TGTGCCACCAGCAGGGGGGACGCGAACACTGAAGCTTTCTTT.

This clonotype has a count of ten or more. The rearrangement uses TRBV11-2 and TRBJ1-1; TRBD1 is a possible D gene (5 bases). Trimming stripped 10 bases from V and 1 base from J, with 16 bases between. Looked up from germline, CDR1 is SGHAT and CDR2 is FQNNGV. This CDR3 spans 14 amino acids. The CDR3 protein is CATARPTENTEAFF. The CDR3 nucleotides are TGTGCCACCGCCCGGCCGACAGAGAACACTGAAGCTTTCTTT.

This clonotype was counted at least ten times. V usage is TRBV10-3 and J usage is TRBJ1-2; D unclear. The germline V gene encodes CDR1 ENHRY and CDR2 SYGVKD. Trimming took 2 bases from V and 6 from J, leaving 13 bases between them. CDR3 size: 14 residues. This CDR3 reads CAISELIDNHGYTF. For the CDR3, the DNA is TGTGCCATCAGTGAGCTTATCGACAACCATGGCTACACCTTC.

For this clonotype: Because it lacks the conserved phenylalanine or tryptophan at the end, this CDR3 is likely a read error. No DNA is shown, since the ends of the CDR3 on it are uncertain; the CDR3 is the one TCRdb lists. The rearrangement uses TRBV7-3 and TRBJ1-6. Per the germline V gene, CDR1 is SGHTA and CDR2 is FQGTGA. The CDR3 totals 14 residues, both ends included. This CDR3 reads CASSIDLNNSPLQS.

The gene calls are TRBV5-8 and TRBJ2-5; D might be TRBD1 or TRBD2, each matching 5 bases. The germline V gene has CDR1 SGHTS and CDR2 YDEGEE. The V end lost 2 bases, the J end lost 5 bases, and 19 bases lay between the germline ends. The CDR3 sequence is 16 residues long. The CDR3 bases are TGTGCCAGCAGCTTACGGACGACCAGGGAGTCGGAGACCCAGTACTTC. It yields the protein CASSLRTTRESETQYF. Based on the CDR3 plus reference TRBV5-8 and TRBJ2-5, the full variable domain is EAGVTQSPTHLIKTRGQQATLRCSPISGHTSVYWYQQALGLGLQFLLWYDEGEERNRGNFPPRFSGRQFPNYSSELNVNALELEDSALYLCASSLRTTRESETQYFGPGTRLLVL.

The V gene is TRBV10-3, the J gene TRBJ1-1; 7 bases fit TRBD1. V lost 10 bases, J lost 11 bases, and 22 bases stayed unmatched. Germline V lookup: CDR1 ENHRY, CDR2 SYGVKD. The CDR3 has 15 amino acids. CDR3 residues: CATRPPRDRASLAFF. As DNA, the CDR3 is TGTGCCACCAGGCCTCCGCGAGACAGGGCTTCCCTGGCTTTCTTT.

CDR3 residues: CASSLNGLADYEQYF. The DNA of the CDR3 is TGTGCCAGCAGCTTGAATGGGCTAGCGGACTACGAGCAGTACTTC. The chain is built from TRBV9 and TRBJ2-7, with TRBD2 identical over 7 bases. Germline V gene lookup returns CDR1 SGDLS and CDR2 YYNGEE. The CDR3 is 15 amino acids. V trimming: 4 bases; J trimming: 3 bases; junction bases outside the gene matches: 10. The variable domain in full, with the rest retrieved from reference TRBV9 and TRBJ2-7, is DSGVTQTPKHLITATGQRVTLRCSPRSGDLSVYWYQQSLDQGLQFLIQYYNGEERAKGNILERFSAQQFPDLHSELNLSSLELGDSALYFCASSLNGLADYEQYFGPGTRLTVT.

The V call is TRBV29-1, the J call TRBJ2-7; D is undetermined. The germline CDR1 and CDR2 sequences are SQVTM and ANQGSEA. CDR3 length: 13 amino acids. The germline V and J ends were trimmed by 8 bases and 0 bases, with 14 bases remaining between them. The CDR3 sequence is CSQARTSSYEQYF. Here the CDR3 DNA reads TGCAGCCAAGCTCGGACGAGCTCCTACGAGCAGTACTTC.

This clonotype was found a few times. V and J are TRBV4-3 and TRBJ2-5; 8 bases map to TRBD1. The germline CDR1 and CDR2 sequences are LGHNA and YSLEER. This CDR3 comprises 15 residues. With 3 bases clipped from V and 1 base from J, the junction kept 4 bases outside the gene matches. The CDR3 is CASSHLQGGQETQYF. CDR3 nucleotides: TGCGCCAGCAGCCACCTACAGGGGGGCCAAGAGACCCAGTACTTC.

This clonotype was seen a single time. J is TRBJ2-7 and V is TRBV2; 7 bases line up with TRBD2. The V gene's germline CDR1 is SNHLY and CDR2 FYNNEI. V shed 5 bases, J shed 6 bases, and the junction held 16 bases outside the gene matches. This CDR3 has 16 amino acids. The CDR3 sequence: CASSTVEYGRQSEQYF. CDR3 sequence (DNA): TGTGCCAGCAGTACGGTGGAGTACGGGAGGCAAAGCGAGCAGTACTTC.

The V gene is TRBV7-9, the J gene TRBJ2-3, with 7 bases fitting TRBD1. Germline V gives CDR1 SEHNR, CDR2 FQNEAQ (reference sequence). The ends lost 5 bases at V and 4 bases at J; junction bases unmatched: 6. There are 14 residues in the CDR3. DNA of the CDR3: TGTGCCAGCAGCCAAGGACAGGCGGCAGATACGCAGTATTTT. It translates to CASSQGQAADTQYF.

This clonotype was observed a few times. The chain has TRBV6-5 and TRBJ1-1; unclear D gene. Between the trimmed V and J ends, which lost 0 bases and 11 bases, there was a span of 16 bases. The CDR3 runs 14 residues. In germline, CDR1 is MNHEY, CDR2 SVGAGI. The CDR3: CASSYSMFVVDAFF. CDR3 coding DNA: TGTGCCAGCAGTTACTCGATGTTTGTTGTTGACGCTTTCTTT.

This clonotype was picked up one time. A read error is possible here, since a much larger clone lies one base away. The rearrangement links TRBV6-5 to TRBJ1-1; no definite D call. The CDR3 is 13 residues long. The V and J ends lost 7 bases and 1 base respectively, with 10 bases between them. Germline lookup yields CDR1 MNHEY and CDR2 SVGAGI. The CDR3, as DNA: TGTGCCAGCAATTCGAGCCCGAACACTGAAGCTTTCTTT. This sequence encodes CASNSSPNTEAFF.

About this clonotype: A read error is possible here, since a much larger clone lies one base away. The genes are TRBV5-6 and TRBJ2-5; D uncertain. V was trimmed by 2 bases and J by 6 bases, leaving 5 bases between them. Germline V lookup: CDR1 SGHDT, CDR2 YYEEEE. The CDR3 is 11 residues long. CDR3 residues: CASSLPQTQYF. The CDR3 coding sequence is TGTGCCAGCAGCTTACCCCAGACCCAGTACTTC.

The chain uses TRBV3-1 and TRBJ1-5; 9 bases fit TRBD1. V lost 3 bases and J lost 11; bases outside the gene matches: 5. The germline V gene encodes CDR1 LGHDT and CDR2 YNNKEL (reference sequence). This CDR3 comprises 13 residues. In nucleotides, the CDR3 is TGTGCCAGCAGCCAGGGACAGGGAAAGACCCAGCATTTT. Protein: CASSQGQGKTQHF. Drawing the rest from reference TRBV3-1 and TRBJ1-5, the complete variable domain is DTAVSQTPKYLVTQMGNDKSIKCEQNLGHDTMYWYKQDSKKFLKIMFSYNNKELIINETVPNRFSPKSPDKAHLNLHINSLELGDSAVYFCASSQGQGKTQHFGDGTRLSIL.

CDR3 residues: CASSKDRGYGNTIYF. In nucleotides, the CDR3 is TGTGCCAGCAGCAAAGACAGGGGATATGGAAACACCATATATTTT. The J gene is TRBJ1-3, the V gene TRBV13; 8 bases are shared with TRBD1. This CDR3 spans 15 amino acids. V was clipped by 5 bases and J by 3 bases; unmatched bases: 6. CDR1 PRHDT and CDR2 FYEKMQ come from the germline V gene (reference sequence).

The table lists this clonotype with a few counts. The genes are TRBV10-3 and TRBJ1-5; no definite D call. Germline V gene lookup returns CDR1 ENHRY and CDR2 SYGVKD. The ends were cut back, 10 bases at V and 4 bases at J, with 14 bases in the middle. The CDR3 contains 13 residues. The CDR3 sequence: CASSSFQNQPQHF. The CDR3 DNA follows: TGTGCCAGCAGCTCATTTCAAAATCAGCCCCAGCATTTT.